The T cell receptor beta chain described here comes from a study of regulatory T cells in long-lasting Graves disease. General study points: Less diverse TCR repertoires were seen in persistent Graves' patients than in newly diagnosed ones.

This clonotype has more than one count but fewer than ten. What it recognizes is unknown. Combining iRepertoire HTBI primers with Arm-PCR of CDR3 regions, the authors built TCR beta libraries. TCRdb re-analysed the multiplex PCR reads in MiXCR, keeping a single row per CDR3 protein. The repertoire holds hundreds of thousands of distinct CDR3 sequences, roughly 17% seen once, with less than 35% in the top ten. The sample's time point: newly diagnosed GD, antithyroid drugs for less than 3 months. Isolated PBMC RNA provided the starting material for the TCR library. V lost 8 bases, J lost 1 base, and 9 bases lay in between. The germline gives CDR1 SNHLY, CDR2 FYNNEI. The CDR3 loop spans 12 amino acids. In addition, the sample was reused for a study of T cells in Graves' hyperthyroidism and ophthalmopathy. From that report: Newly diagnosed hyperthyroidism, duration under 2 months, in patients aged 18 to 65. Ophthalmopathy could be told apart from stable hyperthyroidism with a 13 V-J model.

V usage is TRBV2 and J usage is TRBJ2-7; D ambiguous. This receptor was obtained from a man aged 40-50 years with Graves disease. The material was peripheral blood mononuclear cells (PBMCs), obtained at new diagnosis, from a patient treated with antithyroid drugs. CDR3 nucleotides: TGTGCCAGCCGCACAGATTCCTACGAGCAGTACTTC. Translation: CASRTDSYEQYF.